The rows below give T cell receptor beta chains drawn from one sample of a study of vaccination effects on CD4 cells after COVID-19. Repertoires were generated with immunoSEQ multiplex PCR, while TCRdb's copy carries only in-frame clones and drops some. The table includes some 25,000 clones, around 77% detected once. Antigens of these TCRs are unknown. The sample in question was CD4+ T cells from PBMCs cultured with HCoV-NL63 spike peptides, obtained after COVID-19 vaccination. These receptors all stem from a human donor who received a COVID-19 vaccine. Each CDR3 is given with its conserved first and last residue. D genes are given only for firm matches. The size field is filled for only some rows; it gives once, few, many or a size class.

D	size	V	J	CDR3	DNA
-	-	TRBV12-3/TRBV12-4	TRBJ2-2	CASRVTDTGELFF	TGTGCCAGCAGAGTAACAGACACCGGGGAGCTGTTTTTT
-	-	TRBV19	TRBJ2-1	CASSQMTGLWYNEQFF	TGTGCCAGTAGTCAAATGACAGGTCTTTGGTACAATGAGCAGTTCTTC
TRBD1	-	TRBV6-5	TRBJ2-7	CASSPTGAHEQYF	TGTGCCAGCAGCCCAACAGGGGCCCACGAGCAGTACTTC
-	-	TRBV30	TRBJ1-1	CAWGNRVNTEAFF	TGTGCCTGGGGTAACAGGGTAAACACTGAAGCTTTCTTT
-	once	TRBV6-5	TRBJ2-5	CASTSQRGETQYF	TGTGCCAGCACTTCCCAGAGGGGAGAGACCCAGTACTTC
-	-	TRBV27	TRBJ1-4	CASSPSSLQGRRHEKLFF	TGTGCCAGCAGTCCATCCTCCCTACAGGGTCGGAGGCATGAAAAACTGTTTTTT
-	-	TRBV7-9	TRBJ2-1	CASSPPGPTNEQFF	TGTGCCAGCAGTCCCCCGGGACCTACTAATGAGCAGTTCTTC
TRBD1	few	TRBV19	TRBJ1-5	CASRDRGSQPQHF	TGTGCCAGTAGGGACAGGGGGAGTCAGCCCCAGCATTTT
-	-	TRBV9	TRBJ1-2	CASSVSTSPGYTF	TGTGCCAGCAGCGTAAGCACGTCCCCTGGCTACACCTTC
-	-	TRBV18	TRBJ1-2	CASSPKRQPHYGYTF	TGTGCCAGCTCACCAAAGAGACAACCTCATTATGGCTACACCTTC
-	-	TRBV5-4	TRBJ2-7	CASSSNDHYEQYF	TGTGCCAGCAGCTCGAACGACCACTACGAGCAGTACTTC
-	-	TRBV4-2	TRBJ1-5	CASSQGRGYQPQHF	TGTGCCAGCAGCCAAGGACGGGGTTATCAGCCCCAGCATTTT
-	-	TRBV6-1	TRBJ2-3	CASSEMEGNIKDTQYF	TGTGCCAGCAGTGAAATGGAGGGGAACATAAAAGATACGCAGTATTTT
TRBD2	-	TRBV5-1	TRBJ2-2	CASSLGTTNTGELFF	TGCGCCAGCAGCCTCGGGACTACGAACACCGGGGAGCTGTTTTTT
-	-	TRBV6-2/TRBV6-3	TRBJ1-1	CASSQPINTEAFF	TGTGCCAGCAGTCAACCTATTAACACTGAAGCTTTCTTT
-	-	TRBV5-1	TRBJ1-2	CASSLSGGPGHGYTF	TGCGCCAGCAGCTTGAGTGGGGGGCCGGGTCATGGCTACACCTTC
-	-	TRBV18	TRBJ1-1	CASSPGGNTEAFF	TGTGCCAGCTCACCAGGGGGGAACACTGAAGCTTTCTTT
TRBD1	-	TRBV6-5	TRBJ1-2	CASRPGQNYGYTF	TGTGCCAGCAGGCCGGGACAGAACTATGGCTACACCTTC
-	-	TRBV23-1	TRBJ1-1	CARPGVVRGDTEAFF	TGCGCCAGACCGGGGGTGGTCAGGGGTGACACTGAAGCTTTCTTT
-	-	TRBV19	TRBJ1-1	CASSEISDLQRMNTEAFF	TGTGCCAGTAGTGAAATCAGCGACCTACAACGCATGAACACTGAAGCTTTCTTT
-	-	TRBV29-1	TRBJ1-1	CSGGTTEAFF	TGCAGCGGTGGGACCACTGAAGCTTTCTTT
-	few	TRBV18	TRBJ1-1	CASSPPFRGPGGNTEAFF	TGTGCCAGCTCACCACCATTTCGCGGGCCGGGGGGGAACACTGAAGCTTTCTTT
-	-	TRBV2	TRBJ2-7	CASSVLRDGTYEQYF	TGTGCCAGCAGTGTCCTCCGGGACGGGACCTACGAGCAGTACTTC
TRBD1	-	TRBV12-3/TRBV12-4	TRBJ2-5	CASRAGGRETQYF	TGTGCCAGCAGAGCAGGGGGCCGGGAGACCCAGTACTTC
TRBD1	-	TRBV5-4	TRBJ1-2	CASSRTGMGYTF	TGTGCCAGCAGCAGGACAGGGATGGGCTACACCTTC
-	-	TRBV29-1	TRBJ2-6	CSVGERSANVLTF	TGCAGCGTTGGGGAAAGGTCGGCCAACGTCCTGACTTTC
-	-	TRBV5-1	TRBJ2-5	CASSDLSGPQETQYF	TGCGCCAGCAGCGATCTATCTGGGCCCCAAGAGACCCAGTACTTC
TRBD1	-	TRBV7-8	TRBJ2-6	CASSSTTGSLAGANVLTF	TGTGCCAGCAGCTCGACGACAGGGTCCTTGGCGGGGGCCAACGTCCTGACTTTC
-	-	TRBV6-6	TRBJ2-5	CASSYPPGETQYF	TGTGCCAGCAGTTACCCCCCTGGGGAGACCCAGTACTTC
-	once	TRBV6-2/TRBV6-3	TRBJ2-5	CASSKRGETQYF	TGTGCCAGCAGTAAGAGGGGAGAGACCCAGTACTTC
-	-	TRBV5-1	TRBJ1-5	CASSLAGAFSNQPQHF	TGCGCCAGCAGCTTGGCCGGCGCCTTTAGCAATCAGCCCCAGCATTTT
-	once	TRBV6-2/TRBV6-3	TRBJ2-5	CASSSTETQYF	TGTGCCAGCAGTTCCACTGAGACCCAGTACTTC
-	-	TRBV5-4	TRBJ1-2	CASSLDGSPYGYTF	TGTGCCAGCAGCTTGGACGGATCGCCCTATGGCTACACCTTC
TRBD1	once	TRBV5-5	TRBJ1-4	CASSGTGVDEKLFF	TGTGCCAGCTCAGGGACAGGGGTCGATGAAAAACTGTTTTTT
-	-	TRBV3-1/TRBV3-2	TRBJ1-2	CASSHKVTGKSNYGYTF	TGTGCCAGCAGCCATAAAGTCACAGGGAAGTCCAACTATGGCTACACCTTC
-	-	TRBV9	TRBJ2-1	CASSASGTSYNEQFF	TGTGCCAGCAGCGCCTCCGGGACTTCCTACAATGAGCAGTTCTTC
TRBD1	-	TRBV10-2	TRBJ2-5	CASSEPRNRTGGRRETQYF	TGCGCCAGCAGTGAGCCGCGGAATAGGACAGGGGGCCGGAGAGAGACCCAGTACTTC
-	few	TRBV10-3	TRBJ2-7	CAISDTYEQYF	TGTGCCATCAGTGATACCTACGAGCAGTACTTC
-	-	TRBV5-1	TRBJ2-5	CASSPWTSRETQYF	TGCGCCAGCAGCCCCTGGACATCGCGGGAGACCCAGTACTTC
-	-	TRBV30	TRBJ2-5	CAWSRGSETQYF	TGTGCCTGGAGTAGGGGCTCAGAGACCCAGTACTTC
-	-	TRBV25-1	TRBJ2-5	CASSEGGAGSETQYF	TGTGCCAGCAGTGAAGGTGGGGCAGGGTCAGAGACCCAGTACTTC